This T cell receptor (beta chain) was captured by sequencing in a study of identical twins. V shed 2 bases and J shed 5 bases, with 6 bases lying between them. This CDR3 has 13 residues. Germline-derived CDR1 and CDR2 are KGHSH and LQKENI. TCRdb recomputed calls from the 5' RACE reads with MiXCR, one row per CDR3 protein. The sample lists under 800,000 distinct CDR3 sequences, 21% seen once, with roughly 4.3% in the top ten. This clonotype was observed a few times. This same sample was also part of a study on T cells expressing NK-cell markers. That report adds: The authors applied an anti-gamma-delta TCR antibody in several experiments, and it restricted sorting to alpha-beta TCR T cells.

This sequence was found in a woman aged 18-29 years in good health. Sequencing was performed on PBMCs. The V gene is TRBV18, the J gene TRBJ2-2, with no clear D. CDR3 in DNA: TGTGCCAGCTCACCAGTGGGAACCGGGGAGCTGTTTTTT. Its protein is CASSPVGTGELFF.